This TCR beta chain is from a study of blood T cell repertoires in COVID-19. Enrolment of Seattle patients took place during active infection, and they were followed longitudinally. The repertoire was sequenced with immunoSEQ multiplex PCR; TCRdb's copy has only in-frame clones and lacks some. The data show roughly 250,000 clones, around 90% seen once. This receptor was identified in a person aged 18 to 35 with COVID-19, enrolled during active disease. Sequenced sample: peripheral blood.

CDR3 in amino acids: CASSATSGYEQYF. The CDR3 DNA is TGTGCCAGTAGTGCGACTAGCGGGTACGAGCAGTACTTC. The chain combines TRBV19 with TRBJ2-7; 10 bases are a match to TRBD2. Germline loops: CDR1 LNHDA, CDR2 SQIVND (reference sequence). V was pared by 5 bases and J by 4 bases, with 2 bases of the junction left unmatched. The CDR3 spans 13 residues.